This T cell receptor beta chain was recorded in a study of preoperative IRX-2 immunotherapy in early breast cancer (dated by TCRdb to between 2018 and 2020). The library was produced with the immunoSEQ multiplex PCR assay. This is the immuneACCESS table as TCRdb keeps it, with only in-frame sequences that have V and J called. A part of the clones is gone; compared with another copy, unresolved V genes explain less than half, and the rest is unexplained. Within this sample are 90,000 to 100,000 clones, with 75% to 90% of them counted one time only. Clones ranked in the top ten supply roughly 2% of the sample. The germline ends are 12 bases apart after V is trimmed by 5 bases and J by 5 bases. From the cysteine up to the phenylalanine, the CDR3 has a length of 14 residues. Here the CDR3 DNA is all that survives: 42 bases in frame from base 1. The germline V gene sets CDR1 to MNHGY and CDR2 to SAAAGT.

Concerning this clone itself: Its antigen is unknown. Base-call qualities are not available, and no considerably larger clone is one nucleotide away.

The treatment or condition label on this specimen signifies: preoperative locoregional IRX-2 cytokine immunotherapy. The samples were obtained from a phase Ib study that tested preoperative, locoregional IRX-2 cytokine immunotherapy meant to prime immune responses. Before surgery, IRX-2 was given to the donors, who were patients with early-stage breast cancer. The sequence was collected from a human donor with breast cancer. The sequence joins TRBV6-8 to TRBJ1-4; tentative D gene TRBD1, with 5 bases matching. Sequences were derived from tumor tissue, sampled after IRX-2 immunotherapy. In nucleotides, the sequence is TGTGCCAGCAGTCCGACAGTCTTCAATGAAAAACTGTTTTTT. This encodes CASSPTVFNEKLFF.